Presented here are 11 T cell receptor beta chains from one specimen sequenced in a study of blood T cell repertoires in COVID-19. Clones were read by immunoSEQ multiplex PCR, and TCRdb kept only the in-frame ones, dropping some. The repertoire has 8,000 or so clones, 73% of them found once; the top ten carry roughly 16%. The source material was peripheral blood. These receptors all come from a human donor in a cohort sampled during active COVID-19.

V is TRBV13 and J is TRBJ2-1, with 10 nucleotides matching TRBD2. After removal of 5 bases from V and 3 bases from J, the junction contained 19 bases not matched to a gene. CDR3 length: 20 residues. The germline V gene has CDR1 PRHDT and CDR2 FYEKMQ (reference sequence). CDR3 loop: CASSPLDSGRFDWSYNEQFF. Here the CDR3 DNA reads TGTGCCAGCAGCCCCCTCGATAGCGGGAGGTTTGATTGGAGCTACAATGAGCAGTTCTTC.

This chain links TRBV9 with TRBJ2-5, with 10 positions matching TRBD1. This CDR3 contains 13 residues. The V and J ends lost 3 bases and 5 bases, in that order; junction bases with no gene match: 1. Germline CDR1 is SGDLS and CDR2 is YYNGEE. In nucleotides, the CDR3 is TGTGCCAGCAGCGGGACAGGGGGGGAGACCCAGTACTTC. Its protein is CASSGTGGETQYF.

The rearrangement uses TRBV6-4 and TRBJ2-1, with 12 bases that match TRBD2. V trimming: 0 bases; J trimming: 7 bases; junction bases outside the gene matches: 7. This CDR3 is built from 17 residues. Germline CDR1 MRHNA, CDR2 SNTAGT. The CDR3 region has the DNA TGTGCCAGCAGTGACTCCCGGACTAGCGGGACTAAGAATGAGCAGTTCTTC. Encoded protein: CASSDSRTSGTKNEQFF.

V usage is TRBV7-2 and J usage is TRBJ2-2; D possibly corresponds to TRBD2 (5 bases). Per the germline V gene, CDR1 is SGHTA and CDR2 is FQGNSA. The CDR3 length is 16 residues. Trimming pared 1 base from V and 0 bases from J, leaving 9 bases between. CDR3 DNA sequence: TGTGCCAGCAGCTTAGTTTCCGGGGCGAACACCGGGGAGCTGTTTTTT. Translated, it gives CASSLVSGANTGELFF.

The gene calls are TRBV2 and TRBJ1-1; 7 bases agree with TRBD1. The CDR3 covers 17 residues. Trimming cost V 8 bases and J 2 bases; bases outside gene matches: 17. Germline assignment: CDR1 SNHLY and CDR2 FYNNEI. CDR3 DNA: TGTGCCAGCGCGGTCTCCCCCGCCAGGGGGGAAAACACTGAAGCTTTCTTT. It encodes CASAVSPARGENTEAFF.

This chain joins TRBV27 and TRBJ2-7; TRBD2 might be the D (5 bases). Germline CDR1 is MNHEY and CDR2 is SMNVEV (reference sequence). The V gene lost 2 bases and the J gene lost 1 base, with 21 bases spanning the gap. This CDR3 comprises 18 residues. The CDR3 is CASSLTRGTGRASYEQYF. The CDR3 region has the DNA TGTGCCAGCAGTTTAACTCGGGGTACGGGCCGGGCATCCTACGAGCAGTACTTC.

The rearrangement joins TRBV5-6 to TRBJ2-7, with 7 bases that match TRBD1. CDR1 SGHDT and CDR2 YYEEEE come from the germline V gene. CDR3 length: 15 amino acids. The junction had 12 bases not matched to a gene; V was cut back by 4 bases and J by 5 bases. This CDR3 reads CASSQQGPLRNEQYF. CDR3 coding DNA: TGTGCCAGCAGCCAACAGGGGCCTCTAAGGAACGAGCAGTACTTC. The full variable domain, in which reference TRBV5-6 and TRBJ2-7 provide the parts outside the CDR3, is DAGVTQSPTHLIKTRGQQVTLRCSPKSGHDTVSWYQQALGQGPQFIFQYYEEEERQRGNFPDRFSGHQFPNYSSELNVNALLLGDSALYLCASSQQGPLRNEQYFGPGTRLTVT.

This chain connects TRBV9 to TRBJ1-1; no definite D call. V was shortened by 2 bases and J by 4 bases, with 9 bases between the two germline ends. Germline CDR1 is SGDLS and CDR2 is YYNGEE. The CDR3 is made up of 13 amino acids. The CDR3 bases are TGTGCCAGCAGCGTGCAGGCGGGCACTGAAGCTTTCTTT. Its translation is CASSVQAGTEAFF.

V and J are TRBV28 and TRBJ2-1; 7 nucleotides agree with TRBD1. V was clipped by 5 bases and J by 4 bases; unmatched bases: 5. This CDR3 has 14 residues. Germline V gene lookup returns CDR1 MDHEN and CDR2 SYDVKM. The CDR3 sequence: CASSTGTVYNEQFF. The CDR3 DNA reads TGTGCCAGCAGTACTGGGACAGTTTACAATGAGCAGTTCTTC.

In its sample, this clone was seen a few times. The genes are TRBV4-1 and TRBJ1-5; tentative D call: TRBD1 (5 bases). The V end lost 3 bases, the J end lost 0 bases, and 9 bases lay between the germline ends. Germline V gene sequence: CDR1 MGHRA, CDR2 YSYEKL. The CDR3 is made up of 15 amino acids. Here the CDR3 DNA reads TGCGCCAGCAGCCAGGGACTCAATAGCAATCAGCCCCAGCATTTT. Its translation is CASSQGLNSNQPQHF.

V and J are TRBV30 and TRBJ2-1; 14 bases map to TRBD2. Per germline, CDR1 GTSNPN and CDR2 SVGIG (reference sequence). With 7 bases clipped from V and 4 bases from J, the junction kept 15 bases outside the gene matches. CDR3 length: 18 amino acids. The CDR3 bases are TGTGCCTATTATAGGACAGGTGGACTAGCGGGAGGATACAATGAGCAGTTCTTC. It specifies CAYYRTGGLAGGYNEQFF.